This TCR beta chain was profiled in a study of T cells in Graves' hyperthyroidism and ophthalmopathy. On the study more broadly: Blood from the periphery was taken at initial diagnosis, before any treatment. Broader study findings: Among thyroid clonotypes expanded above 0.001, most also appeared in blood.

Amplification yielded TCR beta CDR3 regions, with RNA transcripts as the source. Primed by the HTBI set, a first-round RT-PCR was run on the TCR CDR3. MiXCR, run by TCRdb on the multiplex PCR reads, gives a single entry per CDR3 protein. The data show approximately 530,000 distinct CDR3 sequences, with 15% to 20% seen just once and approximately 18% held by the top ten. The sample holds many counts of this clonotype. Antigen specificity is unknown. V lost 0 bases to trimming and J lost 4 bases, with 12 bases between them. This CDR3 contains 15 residues. The genes are TRBV12-3 or TRBV12-4 and TRBJ1-2; maybe TRBD1 (6 bases). The sequence came from a woman in her late teens or twenties with Graves' hyperthyroidism. The sequencing sample was made of blood. CDR3 sequence reads: CASSLAGGRGYGYTF. CDR3 in DNA: TGTGCCAGCAGTTTAGCGGGGGGGCGCGGCTATGGCTACACCTTC.